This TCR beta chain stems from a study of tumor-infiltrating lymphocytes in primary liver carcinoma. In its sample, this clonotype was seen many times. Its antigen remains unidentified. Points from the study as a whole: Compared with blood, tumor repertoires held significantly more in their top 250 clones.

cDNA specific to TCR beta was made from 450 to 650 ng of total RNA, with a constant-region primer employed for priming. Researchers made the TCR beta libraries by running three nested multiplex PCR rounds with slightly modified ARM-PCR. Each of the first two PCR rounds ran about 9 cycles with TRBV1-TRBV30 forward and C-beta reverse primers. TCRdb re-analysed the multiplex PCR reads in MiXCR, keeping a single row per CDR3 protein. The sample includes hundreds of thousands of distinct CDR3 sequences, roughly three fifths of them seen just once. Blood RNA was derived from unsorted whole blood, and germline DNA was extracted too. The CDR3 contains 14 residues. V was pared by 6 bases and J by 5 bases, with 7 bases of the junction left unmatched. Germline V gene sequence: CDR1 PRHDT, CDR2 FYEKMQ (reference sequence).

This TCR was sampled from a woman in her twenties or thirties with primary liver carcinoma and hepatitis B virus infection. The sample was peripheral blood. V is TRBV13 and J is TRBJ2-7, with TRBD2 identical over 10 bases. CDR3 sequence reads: CASSTQREGHEQYF. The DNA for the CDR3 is TGTGCCAGCAGTACCCAGCGGGAGGGTCACGAGCAGTACTTC.